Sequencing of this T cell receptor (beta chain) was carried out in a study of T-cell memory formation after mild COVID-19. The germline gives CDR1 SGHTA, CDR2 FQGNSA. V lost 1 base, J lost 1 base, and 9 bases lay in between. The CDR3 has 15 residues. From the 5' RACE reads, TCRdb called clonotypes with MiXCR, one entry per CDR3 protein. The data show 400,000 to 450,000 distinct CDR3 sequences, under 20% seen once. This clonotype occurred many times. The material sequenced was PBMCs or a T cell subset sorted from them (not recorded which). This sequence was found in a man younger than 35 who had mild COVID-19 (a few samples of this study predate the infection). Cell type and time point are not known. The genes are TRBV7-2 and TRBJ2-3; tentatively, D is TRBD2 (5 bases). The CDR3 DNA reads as TGTGCCAGCAGCTTAGAAGGTAGCGGCACAGATACGCAGTATTTT. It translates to CASSLEGSGTDTQYF.